The 3 T cell receptor beta chains given below trace back to one sample, sequenced in a study of T cells expressing NK-cell markers. TCRdb reanalyzed the 5' RACE reads and collapses them to one entry per CDR3 protein, without DNA. This repertoire includes fewer than 300,000 distinct CDR3 sequences. Sequencing was carried out using blood T cells: a sorted CD56 or NKG2C T cell subset, CD4+ or CD8+ T cells, or bulk PBMC T cells (not recorded which). Receptors originate from a woman between 18 and 75 years old in good health.

The chain couples TRBV4-2 to TRBJ2-5; checking the TCRdb D call of TRBD1 is not possible without DNA. The CDR3 runs to 14 residues. Looked up from germline, CDR1 is LGHNA and CDR2 is YNFKEQ. CDR3: CASSPRDRAETQYF.

This chain connects TRBV24-1 to TRBJ1-5; without DNA, the TCRdb call of TRBD1 cannot be checked. CDR3 length equals 15 residues. From germline, CDR1 is KGHDR and CDR2 SFDVKD. The chain's CDR3 is CATSATGDSNQPQHF.

The chain has TRBV12-3 or TRBV12-4 and TRBJ2-5; TCRdb lists TRBD1, though no DNA is available to test this call. This CDR3 is built from 17 residues. The CDR3 here is CASSLLGARQGTETQYF.